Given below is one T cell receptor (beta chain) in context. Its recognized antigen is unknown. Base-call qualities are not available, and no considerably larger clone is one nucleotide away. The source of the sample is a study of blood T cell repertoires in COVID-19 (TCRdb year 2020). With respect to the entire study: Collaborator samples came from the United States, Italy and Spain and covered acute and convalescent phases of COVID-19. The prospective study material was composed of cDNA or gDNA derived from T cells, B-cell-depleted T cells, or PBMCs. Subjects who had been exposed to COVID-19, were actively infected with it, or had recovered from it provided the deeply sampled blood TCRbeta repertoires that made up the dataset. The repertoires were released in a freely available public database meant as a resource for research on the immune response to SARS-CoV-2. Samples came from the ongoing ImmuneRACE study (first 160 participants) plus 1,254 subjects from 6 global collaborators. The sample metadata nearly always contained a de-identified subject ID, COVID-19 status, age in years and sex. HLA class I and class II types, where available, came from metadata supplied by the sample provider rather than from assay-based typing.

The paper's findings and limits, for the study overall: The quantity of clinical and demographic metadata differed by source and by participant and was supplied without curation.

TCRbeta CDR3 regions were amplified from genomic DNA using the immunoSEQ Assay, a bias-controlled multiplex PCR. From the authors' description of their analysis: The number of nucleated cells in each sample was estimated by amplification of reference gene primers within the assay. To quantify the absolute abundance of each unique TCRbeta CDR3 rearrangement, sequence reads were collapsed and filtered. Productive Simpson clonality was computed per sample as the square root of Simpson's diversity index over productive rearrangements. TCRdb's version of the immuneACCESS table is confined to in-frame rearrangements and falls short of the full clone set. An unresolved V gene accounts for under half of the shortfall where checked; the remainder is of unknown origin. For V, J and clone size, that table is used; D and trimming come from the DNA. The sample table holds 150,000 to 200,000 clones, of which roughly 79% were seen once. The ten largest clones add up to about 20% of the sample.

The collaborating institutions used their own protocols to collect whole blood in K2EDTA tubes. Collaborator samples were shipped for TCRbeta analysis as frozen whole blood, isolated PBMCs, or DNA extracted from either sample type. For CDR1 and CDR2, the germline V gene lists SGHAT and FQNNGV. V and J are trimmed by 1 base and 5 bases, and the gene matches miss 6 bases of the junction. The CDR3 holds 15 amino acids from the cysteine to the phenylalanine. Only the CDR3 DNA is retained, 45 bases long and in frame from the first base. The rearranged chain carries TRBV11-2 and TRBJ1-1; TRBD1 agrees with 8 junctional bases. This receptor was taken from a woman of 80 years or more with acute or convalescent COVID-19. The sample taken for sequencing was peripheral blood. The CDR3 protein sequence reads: CASSLAGGLGTEAFF. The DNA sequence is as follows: TGTGCCAGCAGCTTAGCAGGGGGCCTCGGGACTGAAGCTTTCTTT. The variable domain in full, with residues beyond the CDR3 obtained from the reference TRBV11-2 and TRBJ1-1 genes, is EAGVAQSPRYKIIEKRQSVAFWCNPISGHATLYWYQQILGQGPKLLIQFQNNGVVDDSQLPKDRFSAERLKGVDSTLKIQPAKLEDSAVYLCASSLAGGLGTEAFFGQGTRLTVV.